These 2 T cell receptor beta chains share one sample of origin, sequenced in a study of blood T cell repertoires in COVID-19. Sequencing was performed with immunoSEQ multiplex PCR; in TCRdb, only in-frame clones are kept and a portion is missing. The data contain a few hundred thousand clones, 80% to 90% of them singletons. Sequencing was performed on peripheral blood. These receptors came from a human donor in a cohort sampled during active COVID-19.

The V gene is TRBV7-2, the J gene TRBJ1-4; D may be TRBD1 (6 bases). The CDR3 has 15 amino acids. Germline V gene sequence: CDR1 SGHTA, CDR2 FQGNSA. V was trimmed by 6 bases and J by 5 bases, leaving 16 bases between them. CDR3 sequence (DNA): TGTGCCAGCAGTTATACCGGGACACAGAATGAAAAACTGTTTTTT. Its protein product is CASSYTGTQNEKLFF.

The rearrangement links TRBV5-1 to TRBJ2-3; 8 positions agree with TRBD1. The CDR3 is 14 residues long. After removal of 4 bases from V and 5 bases from J, the junction contained 6 bases not matched to a gene. CDR1 SGHRS and CDR2 YFSETQ come from the germline V gene. The CDR3 region is CASSPGRGRDTQYF. Written as DNA, the CDR3 is TGCGCCAGCAGCCCCGGCAGGGGGCGAGATACGCAGTATTTT.